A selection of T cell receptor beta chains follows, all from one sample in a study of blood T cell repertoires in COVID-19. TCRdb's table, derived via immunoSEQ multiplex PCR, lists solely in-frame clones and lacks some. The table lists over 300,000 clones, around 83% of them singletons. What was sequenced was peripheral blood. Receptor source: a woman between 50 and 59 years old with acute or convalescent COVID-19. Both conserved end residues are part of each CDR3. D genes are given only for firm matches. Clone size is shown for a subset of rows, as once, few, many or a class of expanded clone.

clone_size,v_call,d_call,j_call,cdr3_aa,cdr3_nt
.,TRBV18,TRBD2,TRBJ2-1,CASSSTSGRWHEQFF,TGTGCCAGCTCGTCCACTAGCGGGAGGTGGCATGAGCAGTTCTTC
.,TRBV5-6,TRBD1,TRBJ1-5,CASSPGTGSNQPQHF,TGTGCCAGCAGCCCCGGGACAGGGAGCAATCAGCCCCAGCATTTT
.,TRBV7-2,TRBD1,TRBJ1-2,CASSPGQGAPYGGYTF,TGTGCCAGCAGCCCCGGACAGGGGGCGCCTTATGGTGGCTACACCTTC
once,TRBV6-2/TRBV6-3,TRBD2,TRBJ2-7,CASSSGLAGDNEQYF,TGTGCCAGCAGTTCAGGACTAGCGGGAGATAACGAGCAGTACTTC
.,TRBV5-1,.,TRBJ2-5,CASSAQQETQYF,TGCGCCAGCAGCGCGCAACAAGAGACCCAGTACTTC
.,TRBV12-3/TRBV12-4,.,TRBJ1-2,CASSPGLGYGYTF,TGTGCCAGCAGCCCAGGATTGGGCTATGGCTACACCTTC
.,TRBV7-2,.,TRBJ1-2,CASLGQSYYGYTF,TGTGCCAGTCTGGGCCAATCTTACTATGGCTACACCTTC
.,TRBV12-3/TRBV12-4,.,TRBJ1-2,CASSLTDGYTF,TGTGCCAGCAGTTTGACTGATGGCTACACCTTC
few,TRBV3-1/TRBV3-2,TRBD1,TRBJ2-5,CASKTAGGETQYF,TGTGCCAGCAAGACCGCAGGGGGAGAGACCCAGTACTTC
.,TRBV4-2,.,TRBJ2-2,CASGVLVEGGELFF,TGTGCCAGCGGGGTACTGGTGGAGGGCGGGGAGCTGTTTTTT
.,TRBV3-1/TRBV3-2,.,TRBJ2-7,CASSPRGNSYEQYF,TGTGCCAGCAGCCCTCGGGGGAATTCCTACGAGCAGTACTTC
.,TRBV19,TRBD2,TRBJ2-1,CASSFTGRVTGNEQFF,TGTGCCAGTAGTTTCACGGGGAGGGTCACCGGGAATGAGCAGTTCTTC
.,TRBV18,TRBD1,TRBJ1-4,CASSPRTGDEKLFF,TGTGCCAGCTCACCAAGGACAGGGGACGAAAAACTGTTTTTT
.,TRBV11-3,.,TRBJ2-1,CASSLEATYNEQFF,TGTGCCAGCAGCTTAGAAGCAACCTACAATGAGCAGTTCTTC
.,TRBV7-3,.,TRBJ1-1,CASSPVGSLNTEAFF,TGTGCCAGCAGCCCGGTGGGCAGCCTGAACACTGAAGCTTTCTTT
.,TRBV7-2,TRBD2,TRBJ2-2,CASSLAMTSGGGGELFF,TGTGCCAGCAGCTTAGCTATGACTAGCGGGGGCGGAGGGGAGCTGTTTTTT
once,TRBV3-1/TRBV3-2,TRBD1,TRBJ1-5,CASSVSQGGNQPQHF,TGTGCCAGCAGCGTCAGCCAGGGGGGCAATCAGCCCCAGCATTTT
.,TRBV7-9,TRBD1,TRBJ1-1,CASSPSPDRVPMNTEAFF,TGTGCCAGCAGCCCTTCGCCGGACAGGGTCCCGATGAACACTGAAGCTTTCTTT
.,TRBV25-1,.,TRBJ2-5,CASSEEERETQYF,TGTGCCAGCAGTGAAGAGGAGAGAGAGACCCAGTACTTC
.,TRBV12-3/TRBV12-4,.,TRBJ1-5,CASRSGNQPQHF,TGTGCCAGCAGATCCGGCAATCAGCCCCAGCATTTT
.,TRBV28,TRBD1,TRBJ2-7,CASRTGAQMYEQYF,TGTGCCAGCAGGACAGGGGCCCAAATGTACGAGCAGTACTTC
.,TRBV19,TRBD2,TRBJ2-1,CASSIGGLAGSGGEQFF,TGTGCCAGTAGTATAGGTGGACTAGCGGGATCCGGGGGTGAGCAGTTCTTC
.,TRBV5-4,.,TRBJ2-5,CASSLLGRTKQETQYF,TGTGCCAGCAGCTTGTTGGGGAGAACTAAGCAAGAGACCCAGTACTTC
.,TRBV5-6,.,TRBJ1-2,CASSLVSSSDYGYTF,TGTGCCAGCAGCTTGGTGTCCTCCTCAGACTATGGCTACACCTTC
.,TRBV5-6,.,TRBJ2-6,CASSLGTAVTGANVLTF,TGTGCCAGCAGCTTGGGGACAGCGGTTACTGGGGCCAACGTCCTGACTTTC
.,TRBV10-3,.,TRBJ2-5,CAIGSGETQYF,TGTGCCATCGGGAGCGGAGAGACCCAGTACTTC
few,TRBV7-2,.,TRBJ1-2,CASSLAGQGAGYTF,TGTGCCAGCAGCTTAGCTGGCCAGGGTGCCGGCTACACCTTC
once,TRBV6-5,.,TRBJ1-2,CASSRTASYGYTF,TGTGCCAGCAGTCGGACAGCCTCATATGGCTACACCTTC
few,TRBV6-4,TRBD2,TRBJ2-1,CASKMEGAGDNEQFF,TGTGCCAGCAAAATGGAGGGTGCGGGAGACAATGAGCAGTTCTTC
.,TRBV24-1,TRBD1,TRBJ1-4,CATSDWRQGANEKLFF,TGTGCCACCAGTGATTGGCGACAGGGAGCTAATGAAAAACTGTTTTTT
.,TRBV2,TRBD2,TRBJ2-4,CASSEWTSGGEAKNIQYF,TGTGCCAGTTCGGAGTGGACTAGCGGGGGGGAAGCCAAAAACATTCAGTACTTC
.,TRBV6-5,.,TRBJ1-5,CASSLLRDNQPQHF,TGTGCCAGCAGCCTTCTTCGGGACAATCAGCCCCAGCATTTT
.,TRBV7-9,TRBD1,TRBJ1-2,CASSPRQGDYGYTF,TGTGCCAGCAGCCCCAGACAGGGTGACTATGGCTACACCTTC
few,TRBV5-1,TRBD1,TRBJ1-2,CASSLTPSTGGGGYTF,TGCGCCAGCAGCTTAACCCCTTCGACAGGGGGCGGTGGCTACACCTTC
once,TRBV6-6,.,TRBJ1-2,CASRIRDNPYPVGYTF,TGTGCCAGCAGGATCCGGGACAACCCTTACCCGGTCGGCTACACCTTC
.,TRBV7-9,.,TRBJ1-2,CASSLEEGSGGYTF,TGTGCCAGCAGCTTAGAGGAGGGATCGGGCGGCTACACCTTC
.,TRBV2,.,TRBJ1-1,CASKLGQNTEAFF,TGTGCCAGCAAGCTTGGACAGAACACTGAAGCTTTCTTT
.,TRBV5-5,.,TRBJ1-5,CASSLGEGQPQHF,TGTGCCAGCAGCTTAGGGGAGGGCCAGCCCCAGCATTTT
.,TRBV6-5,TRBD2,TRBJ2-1,CASSYSGGRWDEQFF,TGTGCCAGCAGTTACAGTGGCGGGAGGTGGGATGAGCAGTTCTTC
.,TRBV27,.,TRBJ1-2,CASSSRQGNYGYTF,TGTGCCAGCAGCTCCAGGCAGGGTAACTATGGCTACACCTTC
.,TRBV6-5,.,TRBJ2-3,CASSQTSTDTQYF,TGTGCCAGCAGTCAAACTAGCACAGATACGCAGTATTTT
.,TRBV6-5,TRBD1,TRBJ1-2,CASRGTADNYGYTF,TGTGCCAGCAGGGGGACAGCAGATAACTATGGCTACACCTTC
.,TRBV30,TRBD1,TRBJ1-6,CAWSEGQGRSPLHF,TGTGCCTGGAGTGAGGGACAGGGGAGGTCACCCCTCCACTTT
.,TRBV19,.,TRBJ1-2,CASSIQHRGTYGYTF,TGTGCCAGTAGTATTCAGCATCGGGGAACCTATGGCTACACCTTC
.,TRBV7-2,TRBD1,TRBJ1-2,CASSLAETGGRHGYTF,TGTGCCAGCAGCTTAGCCGAGACAGGGGGAAGGCATGGCTACACCTTC
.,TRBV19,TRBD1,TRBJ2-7,CASSTQTGGEQYF,TGTGCCAGTAGTACCCAGACAGGGGGCGAGCAGTACTTC
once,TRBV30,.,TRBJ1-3,CAWNSQSGNTIYF,TGTGCCTGGAACTCCCAATCCGGAAACACCATATATTTT
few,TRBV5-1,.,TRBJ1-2,CASSTQGSNYGYTF,TGCGCCAGCAGCACCCAGGGGTCTAACTATGGCTACACCTTC
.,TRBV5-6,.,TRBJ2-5,CASSPPGAETQYF,TGTGCCAGCAGCCCCCCAGGGGCCGAGACCCAGTACTTC
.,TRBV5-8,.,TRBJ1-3,CASSLDRAAGNTIYF,TGTGCCAGCAGCTTGGACAGGGCGGCTGGAAACACCATATATTTT
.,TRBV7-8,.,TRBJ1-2,CASSLQRNYGYTF,TGTGCCAGCAGTCTTCAGCGAAACTATGGCTACACCTTC
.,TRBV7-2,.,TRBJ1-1,CASSFYSNEAFF,TGTGCCAGCAGCTTTTATTCTAATGAAGCTTTCTTT
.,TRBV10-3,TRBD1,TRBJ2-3,CAINAGGSTDTQYF,TGTGCCATCAACGCAGGGGGTAGCACAGATACGCAGTATTTT
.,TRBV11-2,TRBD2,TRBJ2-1,CASSDGLAEGEQFF,TGTGCCAGCAGCGACGGACTAGCTGAGGGTGAGCAGTTCTTC
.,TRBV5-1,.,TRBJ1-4,CASSPATNEKLFF,TGCGCCAGCAGTCCGGCAACTAATGAAAAACTGTTTTTT